Listed below are T cell receptor beta chains from one sample, sequenced in a study of T-cell memory formation after mild COVID-19. TCRdb called the 5' RACE reads again in MiXCR, with one record for every CDR3 protein. Of 350,000 to 400,000 distinct CDR3 sequences listed, under 15% are singletons. The sequenced sample was PBMCs or a T cell subset sorted from them (not recorded which). These receptor sequences come from a man aged 18-30 years who had mild COVID-19 (a few samples of this study predate the infection). Cell type and time point are not known. CDR3s include the opening cysteine and the closing phenylalanine or tryptophan. The order of the fields is V gene, D gene, J gene, clone size, CDR3 protein. D genes are given only for firm matches. Not every row has a clone size; where given, it reads once, few, many or a size class.

v_call: TRBV19; d_call: NA; j_call: TRBJ1-2; clone_size: NA; cdr3_aa: CASKSGPSYGYTF
v_call: TRBV9; d_call: NA; j_call: TRBJ1-2; clone_size: NA; cdr3_aa: CASSARGDPAGDYGYTF
v_call: TRBV29-1; d_call: NA; j_call: TRBJ2-1; clone_size: few; cdr3_aa: CSVDRVHEQFF
v_call: TRBV6-2/TRBV6-3; d_call: NA; j_call: TRBJ1-2; clone_size: NA; cdr3_aa: CASSPSDRVGGYTF
v_call: TRBV5-1; d_call: TRBD1; j_call: TRBJ1-6; clone_size: many; cdr3_aa: CASSRDSNNSPLHF
v_call: TRBV18; d_call: TRBD1; j_call: TRBJ2-5; clone_size: NA; cdr3_aa: CASSPTAGQVTSETQYF
v_call: TRBV6-2/TRBV6-3; d_call: NA; j_call: TRBJ1-1; clone_size: NA; cdr3_aa: CASSYGAPAAFF
v_call: TRBV6-5; d_call: TRBD1; j_call: TRBJ2-2; clone_size: NA; cdr3_aa: CASSYSGTGEGTGELFF
v_call: TRBV7-9; d_call: TRBD1; j_call: TRBJ2-6; clone_size: NA; cdr3_aa: CTSRSGQAGSGANVLTF
v_call: TRBV7-6; d_call: NA; j_call: TRBJ1-6; clone_size: NA; cdr3_aa: CASSPNRGSSPLHF
v_call: TRBV4-2; d_call: TRBD1; j_call: TRBJ1-3; clone_size: NA; cdr3_aa: CASTPSWSPGGDAGNTIYF
v_call: TRBV15; d_call: NA; j_call: TRBJ1-2; clone_size: few; cdr3_aa: CATSRDKTLGYGYTF
v_call: TRBV4-1; d_call: NA; j_call: TRBJ2-2; clone_size: NA; cdr3_aa: CASSQDTVTGELFF
v_call: TRBV10-3; d_call: NA; j_call: TRBJ1-1; clone_size: NA; cdr3_aa: CAISVQGGTEAFF
v_call: TRBV6-1; d_call: NA; j_call: TRBJ2-2; clone_size: few; cdr3_aa: CASSDRLVTGELFF
v_call: TRBV7-2; d_call: TRBD2; j_call: TRBJ2-1; clone_size: few; cdr3_aa: CASTYVRGGPTDEQFF
v_call: TRBV7-8; d_call: NA; j_call: TRBJ1-1; clone_size: NA; cdr3_aa: CASSVTGSNTEAFF
v_call: TRBV7-9; d_call: NA; j_call: TRBJ2-5; clone_size: few; cdr3_aa: CASRGEPRETQYF
v_call: TRBV5-1; d_call: NA; j_call: TRBJ2-1; clone_size: NA; cdr3_aa: CASSSGSLASSSYNEQFF
v_call: TRBV20-1; d_call: TRBD2; j_call: TRBJ2-1; clone_size: NA; cdr3_aa: CSASAAGGPNEQFF
v_call: TRBV9; d_call: NA; j_call: TRBJ1-2; clone_size: NA; cdr3_aa: CASSPTTGHYGYTF
v_call: TRBV15; d_call: TRBD1; j_call: TRBJ2-5; clone_size: NA; cdr3_aa: CATSRLQGSYQETQYF
v_call: TRBV2; d_call: NA; j_call: TRBJ2-5; clone_size: many; cdr3_aa: CASRRGQETQYF
v_call: TRBV7-9; d_call: NA; j_call: TRBJ1-6; clone_size: many; cdr3_aa: CASSLRRDSPLHF
v_call: TRBV5-1; d_call: NA; j_call: TRBJ1-1; clone_size: NA; cdr3_aa: CASREAEGMNTEAFF
v_call: TRBV7-2; d_call: NA; j_call: TRBJ2-2; clone_size: few; cdr3_aa: CASSLTASNTGELFF
v_call: TRBV7-2; d_call: TRBD1; j_call: TRBJ2-3; clone_size: NA; cdr3_aa: CASSFATGSPDTQYF
v_call: TRBV10-3; d_call: TRBD1; j_call: TRBJ1-2; clone_size: NA; cdr3_aa: CAISESAGGELDGYTF
v_call: TRBV27; d_call: NA; j_call: TRBJ2-6; clone_size: NA; cdr3_aa: CASSFAGANVLTF
v_call: TRBV4-1; d_call: NA; j_call: TRBJ2-4; clone_size: NA; cdr3_aa: CASSQVRGENIQYF
v_call: TRBV5-1; d_call: NA; j_call: TRBJ2-4; clone_size: medium-sized; cdr3_aa: CASSLAFEKAAKNIQYF
v_call: TRBV20-1; d_call: NA; j_call: TRBJ1-5; clone_size: NA; cdr3_aa: CSATPGLHQPQHF
v_call: TRBV6-5; d_call: TRBD1; j_call: TRBJ1-4; clone_size: NA; cdr3_aa: CASSFNRGNEKLFF
v_call: TRBV7-9; d_call: TRBD2; j_call: TRBJ2-5; clone_size: many; cdr3_aa: CASSIAGGQETQYF